The present entry profiles one T cell receptor beta chain with its context. TCRdb's copy holds only in-frame clones and misses some; the assay was immunoSEQ multiplex PCR. The table includes more than 200,000 clones, more than 75% detected once. The data originate from a study of blood T cell repertoires in COVID-19. Per the germline V gene, CDR1 is MGHRA and CDR2 is YSYEKL. Losses at the gene ends were 2 bases for V and 4 bases for J; bases not matched to a gene: 1. The CDR3 extends over 14 amino acids. Participants' own reports of clinical history determined their cohort assignment. The sequencing sample was made of PBMCs or T cells enriched from blood (not recorded which). The receptor was derived from a man aged 30 to 39 with acute COVID-19. The J gene is TRBJ2-1, the V gene TRBV4-1; TRBD1 matches 8 bases. The CDR3, as DNA: TGCGCCAGCAGCCAAAACAGGGGGTACAATGAGCAGTTCTTC. Its translation: CASSQNRGYNEQFF.